Listed below are T cell receptor beta chains from one sample, sequenced in a study of breast tumors, draining lymph nodes, adjacent tissues. TCRdb itself ran the multiplex PCR reads through MiXCR, one entry per CDR3 protein. The table lists fewer than 150,000 distinct CDR3 sequences, over 20% of them singletons, with 2% to 2.5% in the top ten. The sequencing sample was made of axillary lymph node tissue. These receptor sequences come from a female donor with breast cancer. Some clones in this sample may be carry-over from other donors' samples. CDR3s include the opening cysteine and the closing phenylalanine or tryptophan. The D gene is left open where the match is weak. Expanded clones get a size class; other rows say once, few or many, or leave the size out.

V	size	D	length	J	DNA	CDR3
TRBV20-1	many	-	13	TRBJ2-7	TGCAGGGTTAGCGGTTTGAGCTCCTACGAGCAGTACTTC	CRVSGLSSYEQYF
TRBV7-6	many	-	15	TRBJ2-3	TGTGCCAGCAGCTTAGGGACAGTTAGCACAGATACGCAGTATTTT	CASSLGTVSTDTQYF
TRBV29-1	many	-	20	TRBJ2-7	TGCAGCGTAGAAAGCGTTAGCGGACGATCCCACTACGGGGTCCCCTACGAGCAGTACTTC	CSVESVSGRSHYGVPYEQYF
TRBV6-6	many	-	15	TRBJ2-2	TGTGCCAGCAGTTACGGACAGTTAGGGACCGGGGAGCTGTTTTTT	CASSYGQLGTGELFF
TRBV20-1	many	TRBD1	13	TRBJ1-5	TGCAGTGCCAGGACAGGGAGGGACCAGCCCCAGCATTTT	CSARTGRDQPQHF
TRBV29-1	many	-	15	TRBJ2-3	TGCAGCGTTGAAGATCGGCGCCAGGGGACAGATACGCAGTATTTT	CSVEDRRQGTDTQYF
TRBV28	many	TRBD2	15	TRBJ2-7	TGTGCCAGCAGCCCGCCGGGACTAGCTTCCTACGAGCAGTACTTC	CASSPPGLASYEQYF
TRBV6-1	many	TRBD1	16	TRBJ2-3	TGTGCCAGCAGGGCCCGCACAGGGGCTAGAACAGATACGCAGTATTTT	CASRARTGARTDTQYF
TRBV28	-	-	15	TRBJ2-7	TGTGCCGGCAGTTTTGTCCAGACCAGCTCCTACGAGCAGTACTTC	CAGSFVQTSSYEQYF
TRBV13	many	TRBD1	16	TRBJ1-4	TGTGCCAGCAGCTTATTAGGACAGGGAACTAATGAAAAACTGTTTTTT	CASSLLGQGTNEKLFF
TRBV7-6	many	-	16	TRBJ2-7	TGTGCCAGCAGCTTAGCGATGGGCGTGCGCTCCTACGAGCAGTACTTC	CASSLAMGVRSYEQYF
TRBV6-1	few	-	15	TRBJ2-7	TGTGCCAGCAGTGAATGGTTCTTTTCCACCTACGAGCAGTACTTC	CASSEWFFSTYEQYF
TRBV3-1	-	-	16	TRBJ1-5	TGTGCCAGCAGCCAAGACACAGGCTACAGCAATCAGCCCCAGCATTTT	CASSQDTGYSNQPQHF
TRBV19	many	-	18	TRBJ2-1	TGTGCCAGTAGTACCGCGGGGGCAGGGGGCTCTACCGACAATGAGCAGTTCTTC	CASSTAGAGGSTDNEQFF
TRBV3-1	many	-	15	TRBJ2-5	TGTGCCAGCAGCCAAGATTTGGTAGCCGGGGAGACCCAGTACTTC	CASSQDLVAGETQYF
TRBV20-1	many	-	16	TRBJ1-2	TGCAGTGCTGCACTCCAGTCCTACAATTTCAACTATGGCTACACCTTC	CSAALQSYNFNYGYTF
TRBV25-1	many	-	13	TRBJ1-2	TGTGCCAGCAGAGGCCCCGCTAACTATGGCTACACCTTC	CASRGPANYGYTF
TRBV5-1	many	TRBD2	16	TRBJ2-7	TGCGCCAGCAGCTCAAGGGGTGGGACTACCTCCTACGAGCAGTACTTC	CASSSRGGTTSYEQYF
TRBV12-3/TRBV12-4	many	-	12	TRBJ2-7	TGTGCCAGCGGGAGGAAGTGGGACGAGCAGTACTTC	CASGRKWDEQYF
TRBV5-1	many	-	12	TRBJ2-2	TGCGCCAGCAGCTTGGAAACCGGGGAGCTGTTTTTT	CASSLETGELFF
TRBV27	-	TRBD1	15	TRBJ2-6	TGTGCCAGCAGTTTAACAGGGGCAGGGGCCAACGTCCTGACTTTC	CASSLTGAGANVLTF
TRBV7-2	few	TRBD2	14	TRBJ2-2	TGTGCCAGCAGCTTTGAAGCGGGAGACCGGGAGCTGTTTTTT	CASSFEAGDRELFF
TRBV6-1	-	TRBD1	14	TRBJ2-7	TGTGCCAGCAGAATAGGACAGGGGATAAGTGAGCAGTACTTC	CASRIGQGISEQYF
TRBV24-1	many	-	12	TRBJ2-3	TGTGCCACCAGTCCTAGCAGCGATACGCAGTATTTT	CATSPSSDTQYF
TRBV20-1	many	-	12	TRBJ2-1	TGCAGTGCTAACGACCGGTACAATGAGCAGTTCTTC	CSANDRYNEQFF
TRBV12-3/TRBV12-4	many	-	15	TRBJ1-5	TGTGCCAGCAGCCCCGCCACAGGTGGCAATCAGCCCCAGCATTTT	CASSPATGGNQPQHF
TRBV29-1	-	-	15	TRBJ2-4	TGCAGCGCTCTCCAGGGTCTTAAGGCCAAAAACATTCAGTACTTC	CSALQGLKAKNIQYF